The 10 T cell receptor beta chains below were found in one sample sequenced in a study of blood T cell repertoires in COVID-19. The data were produced by immunoSEQ multiplex PCR, yet TCRdb's version contains in-frame clones alone and is incomplete. The table includes nearly 200,000 clones, about 88% detected once. The sequencing sample was made of peripheral blood. Source of these receptors: a woman in her 40s who had recovered from COVID-19.

The rearrangement links TRBV7-8 to TRBJ2-1; 9 bases are shared with TRBD2. The CDR3 runs to 17 residues. From germline, CDR1 is SGHVS and CDR2 FQNEAQ. V shed 4 bases, J shed 2 bases, and the junction held 9 bases outside the gene matches. CDR3 amino acids: CASSYKLSGSTYNEQFF. CDR3 coding DNA: TGTGCCAGCAGCTACAAACTTAGCGGGAGTACCTACAATGAGCAGTTCTTC.

The genes are TRBV2 and TRBJ2-7, with 9 bases lining up with TRBD2. After removal of 5 bases from V and 4 bases from J, the junction contained 9 bases not matched to a gene. The V gene's germline CDR1 is SNHLY and CDR2 FYNNEI. The CDR3 is made up of 15 amino acids. CDR3 in amino acids: CASSLTRTSEYEQYF. CDR3 in DNA: TGTGCCAGCAGTCTTACGAGGACTAGCGAGTACGAGCAGTACTTC.

The chain combines TRBV3-1 (or the pseudogene TRBV3-2) with TRBJ2-5; the match to TRBD2 covers 14 bases. The CDR3 runs 17 residues. The trim removed 1 base at V and 2 bases at J, leaving 3 bases unmatched. Per the germline V gene, CDR1 is LGHDT and CDR2 is YNNKEL (reference sequence). CDR3 sequence reads: CASSQVGLAGDQETQYF. In DNA, the CDR3 is TGTGCCAGCAGCCAAGTGGGACTAGCGGGAGATCAAGAGACCCAGTACTTC.

The CDR3 region has the DNA TGTGCCAGCAGCCAAAAGGGGGCATTAGGTCAGCCCCAGCATTTT. This encodes CASSQKGALGQPQHF. The V and J genes are TRBV3-1 (or the pseudogene TRBV3-2) and TRBJ1-5; 7 bases are a match to TRBD1. V dropped 2 bases and J dropped 6; count of bases not matched to a gene: 7. Germline V CDR1 and CDR2: LGHDT, YNNKEL (reference sequence). This CDR3 is built from 15 residues.

This chain joins TRBV10-3 and TRBJ2-7; 7 bases agree with TRBD2. The germline V gene has CDR1 ENHRY and CDR2 SYGVKD. The CDR3 extends over 17 amino acids. J lost 6 bases, V lost 2 bases, and 16 bases had no gene match. The CDR3 reads CAISEVASGGSISEQYF. In DNA form, the CDR3 reads TGTGCCATCAGTGAGGTGGCTAGCGGAGGCTCAATCTCCGAGCAGTACTTC.

The V gene is TRBV7-2, the J gene TRBJ1-1, with D hard to call. The CDR3 is 13 residues long. Trimming cost V 5 bases and J 11 bases, with 18 bases left between them. Germline V gives CDR1 SGHTA, CDR2 FQGNSA. CDR3 sequence reads: CASSQGLDSVAFF. CDR3 bases: TGTGCCAGCAGCCAAGGCCTGGATAGCGTGGCTTTCTTT.

The chain employs TRBV6-2 or TRBV6-3 and TRBJ2-5, with TRBD2 as a possible D gene (6 bases). The CDR3 is 14 amino acids. Germline V CDR1 and CDR2: MNHEY, SVGEGT. V gave up 2 bases and J gave up 4 bases, with 11 bases separating them. The CDR3 protein is CASSYAGTLETQYF. The CDR3 nucleotides are TGTGCCAGCAGTTACGCGGGGACTCTAGAGACCCAGTACTTC.

This clone has only one observation. The genes are TRBV6-4 and TRBJ2-2, with D maybe TRBD1 (6 bases). The CDR3 consists of 13 residues. Trimming removed 6 bases at V and 2 bases at J, with 7 bases between. CDR1 and CDR2 (germline): MRHNA, SNTAGT. For the CDR3, the DNA is TGTGCCAGCAGGGACAGCAACACCGGGGAGCTGTTTTTT. As protein: CASRDSNTGELFF.

V and J are TRBV4-2 and TRBJ1-1, with no clear D. The CDR3 has 12 residues. V was pared by 6 bases and J by 1 base, with 6 bases between. The germline V gene has CDR1 LGHNA and CDR2 YNFKEQ. The CDR3 loop is CASRLANTEAFF. As DNA, the CDR3 is TGTGCCAGCAGACTCGCGAACACTGAAGCTTTCTTT.

The rearrangement joins TRBV6-4 to TRBJ2-7; 10 positions agree with TRBD1. The length of the CDR3 is 13 residues. Trimming at V came to 6 bases and at J to 3 bases, leaving 2 bases not matched to a gene. Germline loops: CDR1 MRHNA, CDR2 SNTAGT. The CDR3 spells CASSRDRGYEQYF. In DNA form, the CDR3 reads TGTGCCAGCAGCCGGGACAGGGGCTACGAGCAGTACTTC.